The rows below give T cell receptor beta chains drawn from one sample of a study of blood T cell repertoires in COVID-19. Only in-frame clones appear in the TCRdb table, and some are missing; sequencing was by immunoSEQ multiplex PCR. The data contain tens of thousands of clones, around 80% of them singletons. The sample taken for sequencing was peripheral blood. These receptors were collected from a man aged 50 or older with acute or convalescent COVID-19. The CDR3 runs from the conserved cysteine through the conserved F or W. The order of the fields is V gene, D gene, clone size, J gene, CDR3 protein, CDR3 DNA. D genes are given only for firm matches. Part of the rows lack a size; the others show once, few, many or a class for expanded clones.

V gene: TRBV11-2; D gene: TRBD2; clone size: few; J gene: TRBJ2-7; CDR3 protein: CASSSEAGVYEQYF; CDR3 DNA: TGTGCCAGCAGCTCGGAAGCGGGAGTCTACGAGCAGTACTTC
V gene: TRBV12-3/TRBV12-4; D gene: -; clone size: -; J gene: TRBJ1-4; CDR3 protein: CASTLRTNEKLFF; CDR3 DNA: TGTGCCAGCACGTTACGGACTAATGAAAAACTGTTTTTT
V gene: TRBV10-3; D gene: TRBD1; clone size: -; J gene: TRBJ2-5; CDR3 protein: CAITQGARETQYF; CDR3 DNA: TGTGCCATCACCCAGGGGGCGCGGGAGACCCAGTACTTC
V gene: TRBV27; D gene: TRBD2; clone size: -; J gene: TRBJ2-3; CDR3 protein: CASSFLGVAGGTDTQYF; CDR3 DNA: TGTGCCAGCAGTTTTCTCGGGGTAGCGGGAGGAACAGATACGCAGTATTTT
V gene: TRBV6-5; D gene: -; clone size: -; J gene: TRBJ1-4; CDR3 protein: CASSYSSEKLFF; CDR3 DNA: TGTGCCAGCAGTTACTCGAGTGAAAAACTGTTTTTT
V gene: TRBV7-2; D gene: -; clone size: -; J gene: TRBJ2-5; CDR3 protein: CASSLGGRGQETQYF; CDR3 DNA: TGTGCCAGCAGCTTAGGAGGGAGGGGGCAAGAGACCCAGTACTTC
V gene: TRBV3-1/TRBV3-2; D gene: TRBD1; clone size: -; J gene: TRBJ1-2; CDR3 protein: CASSRGQGNGYTF; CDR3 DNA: TGTGCCAGCAGCCGGGGACAGGGTAATGGCTACACCTTC
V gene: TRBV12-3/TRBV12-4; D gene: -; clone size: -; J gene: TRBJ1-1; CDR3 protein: CASSRRVNTEAFF; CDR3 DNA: TGTGCCAGCAGCCGCAGGGTGAACACTGAAGCTTTCTTT
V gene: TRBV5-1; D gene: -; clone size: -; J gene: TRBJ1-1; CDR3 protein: CASSLPDSGIMNTEAFF; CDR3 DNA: TGCGCCAGCAGCTTGCCGGACAGTGGGATCATGAACACTGAAGCTTTCTTT
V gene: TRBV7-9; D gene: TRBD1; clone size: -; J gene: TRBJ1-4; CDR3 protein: CASSPGTGGTNEKLFF; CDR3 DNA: TGTGCCAGCAGCCCCGGGACAGGGGGGACTAATGAAAAACTGTTTTTT
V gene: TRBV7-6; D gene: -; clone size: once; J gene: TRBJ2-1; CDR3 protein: CASSLDPHDRIRSEQFF; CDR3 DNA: TGTGCCAGCAGCTTAGACCCCCATGACAGAATTCGCAGTGAGCAGTTCTTC
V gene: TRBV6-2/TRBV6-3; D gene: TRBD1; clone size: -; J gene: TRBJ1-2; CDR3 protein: CASSYRAGTGDNYGYTF; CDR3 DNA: TGTGCCAGCAGTTATCGGGCCGGGACAGGGGATAACTATGGCTACACCTTC
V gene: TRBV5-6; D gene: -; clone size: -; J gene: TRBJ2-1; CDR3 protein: CASSPGNSYNEQFF; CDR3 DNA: TGTGCCAGCAGCCCGGGAAACTCCTACAATGAGCAGTTCTTC
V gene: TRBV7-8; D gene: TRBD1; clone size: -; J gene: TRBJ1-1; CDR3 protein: CASSRGKGARLNTEAFF; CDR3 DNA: TGTGCCAGCAGCCGAGGCAAGGGGGCCCGACTGAACACTGAAGCTTTCTTT
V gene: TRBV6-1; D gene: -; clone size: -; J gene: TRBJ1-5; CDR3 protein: CASSEDGGPINQPQHF; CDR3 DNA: TGTGCCAGCAGTGAAGATGGAGGCCCAATCAATCAGCCCCAGCATTTT
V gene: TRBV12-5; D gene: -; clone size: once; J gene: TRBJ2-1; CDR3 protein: CASGSPNRNEQFF; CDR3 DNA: TGTGCTAGTGGTTCGCCCAACAGGAATGAGCAGTTCTTC
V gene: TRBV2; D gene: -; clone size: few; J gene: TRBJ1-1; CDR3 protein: CASSESLGAQDTEAFF; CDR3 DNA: TGTGCCAGCAGTGAAAGTTTGGGGGCTCAGGACACTGAAGCTTTCTTT
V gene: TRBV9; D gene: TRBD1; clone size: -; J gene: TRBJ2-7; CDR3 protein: CASSVEEGGRYEQYF; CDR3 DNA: TGTGCCAGCAGCGTAGAAGAAGGGGGCCGATACGAGCAGTACTTC
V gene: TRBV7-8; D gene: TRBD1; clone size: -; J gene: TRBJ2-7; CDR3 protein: CASSLKPAGQGYEQYF; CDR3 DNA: TGTGCCAGCAGCTTAAAGCCGGCGGGACAGGGATACGAGCAGTACTTC
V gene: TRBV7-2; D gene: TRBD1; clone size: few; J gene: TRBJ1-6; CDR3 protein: CASSPTGGRYSPLHF; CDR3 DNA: TGTGCCAGCAGCCCGACAGGGGGCAGGTATTCACCCCTCCACTTT
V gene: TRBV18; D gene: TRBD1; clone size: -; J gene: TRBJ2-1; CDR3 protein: CASSQRQGARTEQFF; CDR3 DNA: TGTGCCAGCTCACAACGACAGGGGGCGCGAACTGAGCAGTTCTTC
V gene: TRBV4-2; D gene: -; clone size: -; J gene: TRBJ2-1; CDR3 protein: CASSQDPGGNNEQFF; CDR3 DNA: TGTGCCAGCAGCCAAGATCCGGGCGGGAACAATGAGCAGTTCTTC
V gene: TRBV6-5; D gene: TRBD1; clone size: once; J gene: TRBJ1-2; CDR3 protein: CAGGGSGTGVGYTF; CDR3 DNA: TGTGCCGGAGGGGGTTCCGGGACAGGGGTTGGCTACACCTTC
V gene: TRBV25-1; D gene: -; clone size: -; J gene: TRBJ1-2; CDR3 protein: CASSSGVYGYTF; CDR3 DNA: TGTGCCAGCAGTTCCGGGGTGTATGGCTACACCTTC
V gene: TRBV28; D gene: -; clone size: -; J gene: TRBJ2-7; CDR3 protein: CASSLFLQAYEQYF; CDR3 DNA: TGTGCCAGCAGTTTATTTCTGCAGGCCTACGAGCAGTACTTC
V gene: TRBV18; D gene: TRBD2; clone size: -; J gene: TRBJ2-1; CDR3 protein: CASSQGTSGGNEQFF; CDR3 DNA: TGTGCCAGCTCCCAAGGGACTAGCGGGGGCAATGAGCAGTTCTTC
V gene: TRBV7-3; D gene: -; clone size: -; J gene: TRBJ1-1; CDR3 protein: CASSLMGHSTGSEAFF; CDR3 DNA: TGTGCCAGCAGCTTAATGGGACACTCAACGGGGAGTGAAGCTTTCTTT
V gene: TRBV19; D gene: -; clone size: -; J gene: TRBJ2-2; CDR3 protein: CASSLGRSGGGELFF; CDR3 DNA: TGTGCCAGTAGTCTCGGGAGAAGCGGAGGCGGGGAGCTGTTTTTT
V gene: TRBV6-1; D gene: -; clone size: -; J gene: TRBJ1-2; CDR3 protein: CASSEGQVYYGYTF; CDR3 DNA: TGTGCCAGCAGTGAAGGACAGGTTTACTATGGCTACACCTTC
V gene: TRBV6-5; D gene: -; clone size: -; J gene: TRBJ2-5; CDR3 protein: CASSLGQNKETQYF; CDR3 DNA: TGTGCCAGCAGCCTAGGACAGAATAAAGAGACCCAGTACTTC
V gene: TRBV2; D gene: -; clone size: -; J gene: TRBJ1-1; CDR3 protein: CASSEAAGITEAFF; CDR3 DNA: TGTGCCAGCAGTGAAGCGGCAGGGATCACTGAAGCTTTCTTT
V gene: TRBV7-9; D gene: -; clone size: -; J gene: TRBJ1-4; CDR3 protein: CASSLVVTLSEKLFF; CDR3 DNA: TGTGCCAGCAGCTTAGTTGTGACATTGTCCGAAAAACTGTTTTTT
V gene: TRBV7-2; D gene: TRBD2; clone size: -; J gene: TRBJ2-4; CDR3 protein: CASSPSGGAKNIQYF; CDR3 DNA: TGTGCCAGCAGCCCTAGCGGGGGAGCCAAAAACATTCAGTACTTC
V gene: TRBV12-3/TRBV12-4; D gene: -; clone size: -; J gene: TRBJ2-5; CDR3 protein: CASTLRQETQYF; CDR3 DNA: TGTGCCAGCACCCTGAGGCAAGAGACCCAGTACTTC
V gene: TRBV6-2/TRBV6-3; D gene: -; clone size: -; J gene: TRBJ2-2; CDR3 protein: CASSIPDRWVPGELFF; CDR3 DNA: TGTGCCAGCAGCATACCGGACAGATGGGTACCCGGGGAGCTGTTTTTT
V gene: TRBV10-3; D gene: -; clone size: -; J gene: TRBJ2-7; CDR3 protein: CASRGKPDSYEQYF; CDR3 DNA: TGTGCCAGTAGGGGAAAGCCTGACTCCTACGAGCAGTACTTC
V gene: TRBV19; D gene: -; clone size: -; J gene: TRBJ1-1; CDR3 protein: CASSIGVDSHTEAFF; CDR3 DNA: TGTGCCAGTAGTATAGGGGTGGACAGTCACACTGAAGCTTTCTTT
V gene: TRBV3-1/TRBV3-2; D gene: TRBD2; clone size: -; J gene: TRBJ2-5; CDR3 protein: CASSLGTSGGQETQYF; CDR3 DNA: TGTGCCAGCAGCCTCGGGACTAGCGGGGGGCAGGAGACCCAGTACTTC
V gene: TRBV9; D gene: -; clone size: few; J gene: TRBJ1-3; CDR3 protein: CASSEDFAGGNTIYF; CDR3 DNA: TGTGCCAGCAGCGAGGATTTTGCGGGGGGAAACACCATATATTTT
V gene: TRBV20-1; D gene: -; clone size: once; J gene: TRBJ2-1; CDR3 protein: CSARGTGEQFF; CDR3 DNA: TGCAGTGCTAGAGGAACCGGTGAGCAGTTCTTC
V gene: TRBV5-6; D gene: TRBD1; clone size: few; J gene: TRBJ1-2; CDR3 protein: CASSRQGLKGRNGYTF; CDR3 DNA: TGTGCCAGCAGCAGACAGGGGCTCAAAGGTCGGAATGGCTACACCTTC
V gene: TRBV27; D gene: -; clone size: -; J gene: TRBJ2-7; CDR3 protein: CASSLSGGRRGEQYF; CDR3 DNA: TGTGCCAGCAGTTTATCCGGCGGACGGCGGGGCGAGCAGTACTTC
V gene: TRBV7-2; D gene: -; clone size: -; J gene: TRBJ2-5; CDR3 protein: CASKSGATQETQYF; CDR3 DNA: TGTGCCAGCAAGTCAGGGGCCACGCAAGAGACCCAGTACTTC
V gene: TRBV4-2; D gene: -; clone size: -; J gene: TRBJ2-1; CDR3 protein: CASSQDRQVYNEQFF; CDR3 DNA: TGTGCCAGCAGCCAAGATAGGCAGGTATACAATGAGCAGTTCTTC
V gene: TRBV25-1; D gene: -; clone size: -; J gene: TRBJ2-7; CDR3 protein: CASSEYPPPKRASYEQYF; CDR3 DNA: TGTGCCAGCAGTGAATATCCCCCCCCCAAGCGGGCTTCCTACGAGCAGTACTTC
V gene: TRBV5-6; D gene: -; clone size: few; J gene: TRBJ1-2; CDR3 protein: CASSTRTDFTYGYTF; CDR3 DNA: TGTGCCAGCAGCACCCGGACTGACTTCACCTATGGCTACACCTTC
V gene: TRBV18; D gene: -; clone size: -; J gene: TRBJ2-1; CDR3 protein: CASSPFPPQRALGGEQFF; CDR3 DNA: TGTGCCAGCTCACCTTTCCCCCCACAGCGGGCCCTTGGCGGTGAGCAGTTCTTC
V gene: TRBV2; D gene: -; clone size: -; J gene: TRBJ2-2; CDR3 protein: CASRRGTGTGELFF; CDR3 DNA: TGTGCCAGCAGGCGCGGGACGGGCACCGGGGAGCTGTTTTTT
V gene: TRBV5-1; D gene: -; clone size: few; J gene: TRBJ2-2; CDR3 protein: CASSLDGVKGGTGELFF; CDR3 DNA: TGCGCCAGCAGCTTGGACGGGGTGAAGGGTGGTACCGGGGAGCTGTTTTTT
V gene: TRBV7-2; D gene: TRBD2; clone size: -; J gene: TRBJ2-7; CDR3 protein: CASSSNSGSGYEQYF; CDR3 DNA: TGTGCCAGCAGCTCAAATAGCGGGAGCGGCTACGAGCAGTACTTC
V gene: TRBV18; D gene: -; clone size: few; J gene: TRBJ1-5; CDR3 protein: CASSLGTLNQPQHF; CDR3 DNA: TGTGCCAGCTCACTGGGGACACTCAATCAGCCCCAGCATTTT
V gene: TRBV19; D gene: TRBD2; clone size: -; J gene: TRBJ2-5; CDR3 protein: CASSPEVAGGPQTQYF; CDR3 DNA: TGTGCCAGTAGTCCGGAGGTAGCGGGAGGGCCCCAGACCCAGTACTTC
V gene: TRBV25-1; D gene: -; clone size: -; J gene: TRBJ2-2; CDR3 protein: CASSDTRQNTGELFF; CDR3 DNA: TGTGCCAGCAGTGATACCAGGCAAAACACCGGGGAGCTGTTTTTT
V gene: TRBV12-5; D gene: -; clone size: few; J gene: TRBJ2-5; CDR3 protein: CASGPWRETQYF; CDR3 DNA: TGTGCTAGTGGTCCCTGGAGAGAGACCCAGTACTTC
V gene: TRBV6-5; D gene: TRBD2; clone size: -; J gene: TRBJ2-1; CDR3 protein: CASRSGGRRNEQFF; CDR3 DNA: TGTGCCAGCAGATCGGGGGGGCGGAGAAATGAGCAGTTCTTC
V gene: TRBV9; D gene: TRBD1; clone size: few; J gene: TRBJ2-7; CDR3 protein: CASSVGDRGSYEQYF; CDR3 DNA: TGTGCCAGCAGCGTAGGGGACAGGGGTTCCTACGAGCAGTACTTC
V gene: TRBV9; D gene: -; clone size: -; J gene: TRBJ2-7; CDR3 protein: CASSVAFDTHYEQYF; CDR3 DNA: TGTGCCAGCAGCGTAGCTTTTGACACCCACTACGAGCAGTACTTC